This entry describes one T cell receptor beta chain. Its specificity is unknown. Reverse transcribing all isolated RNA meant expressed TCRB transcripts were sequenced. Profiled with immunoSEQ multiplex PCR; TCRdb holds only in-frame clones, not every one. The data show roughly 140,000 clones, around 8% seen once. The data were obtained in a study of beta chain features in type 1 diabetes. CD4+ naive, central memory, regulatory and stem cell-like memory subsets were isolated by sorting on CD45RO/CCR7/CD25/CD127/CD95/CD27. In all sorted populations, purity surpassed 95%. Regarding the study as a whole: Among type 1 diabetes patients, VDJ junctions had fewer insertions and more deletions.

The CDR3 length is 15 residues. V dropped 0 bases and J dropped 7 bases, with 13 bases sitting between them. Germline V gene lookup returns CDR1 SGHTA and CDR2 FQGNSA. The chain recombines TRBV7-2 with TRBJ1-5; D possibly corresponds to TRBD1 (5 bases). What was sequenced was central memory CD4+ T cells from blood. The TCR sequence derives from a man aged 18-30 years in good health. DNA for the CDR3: TGTGCCAGCAGCTTAGCGCGTGGGGCAGGACAGCCCCAGCATTTT. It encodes CASSLARGAGQPQHF. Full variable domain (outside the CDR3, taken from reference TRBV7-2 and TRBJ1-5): GAGVSQSPSNKVTEKGKDVELRCDPISGHTALYWYRQSLGQGLEFLIYFQGNSAPDKSGLPSDRFSAERTGGSVSTLTIQRTQQEDSAVYLCASSLARGAGQPQHFGDGTRLSIL.